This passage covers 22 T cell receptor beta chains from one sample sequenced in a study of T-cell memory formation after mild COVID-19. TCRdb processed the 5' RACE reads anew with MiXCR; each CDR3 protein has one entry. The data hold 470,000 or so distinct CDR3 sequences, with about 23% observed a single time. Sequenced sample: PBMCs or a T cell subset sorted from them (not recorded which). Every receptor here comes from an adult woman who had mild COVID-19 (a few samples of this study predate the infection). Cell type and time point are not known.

The CDR3, as DNA: TGTGCCAGCAGTTACTCCCCGACCGGGGAGCTGTTTTTT. It codes for CASSYSPTGELFF. The chain is built from TRBV6-5 and TRBJ2-2; D unclear. CDR1 and CDR2 from the germline V gene are MNHEY and SVGAGI. V was shortened by 0 bases and J by 5 bases, with 4 bases between the two germline ends. The CDR3 has 13 residues.

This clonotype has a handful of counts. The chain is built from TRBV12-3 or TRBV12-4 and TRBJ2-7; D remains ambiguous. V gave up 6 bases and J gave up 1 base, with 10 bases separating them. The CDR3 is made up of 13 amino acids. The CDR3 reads CASSQGESYEQYF. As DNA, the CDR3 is TGTGCCAGCAGCCAAGGCGAGTCCTACGAGCAGTACTTC.

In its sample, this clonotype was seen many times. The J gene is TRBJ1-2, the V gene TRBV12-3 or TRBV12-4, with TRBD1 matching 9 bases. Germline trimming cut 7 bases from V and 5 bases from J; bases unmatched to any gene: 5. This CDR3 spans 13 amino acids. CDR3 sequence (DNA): TGTGCCAGCACCGCTGGACAGGGGTATGGCTACACCTTC. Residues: CASTAGQGYGYTF.

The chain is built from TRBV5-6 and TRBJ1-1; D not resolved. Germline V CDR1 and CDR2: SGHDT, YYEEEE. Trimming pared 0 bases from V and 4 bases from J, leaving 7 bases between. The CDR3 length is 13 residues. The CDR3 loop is CASSLGWVTEAFF. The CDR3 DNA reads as TGTGCCAGCAGCTTGGGCTGGGTCACTGAAGCTTTCTTT.

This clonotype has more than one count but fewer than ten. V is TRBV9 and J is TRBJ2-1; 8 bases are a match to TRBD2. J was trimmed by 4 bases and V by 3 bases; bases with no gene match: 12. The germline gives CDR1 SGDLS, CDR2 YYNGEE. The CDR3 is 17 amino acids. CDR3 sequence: CASSAPLSGRSYNEQFF. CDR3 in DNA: TGTGCCAGCAGCGCCCCCCTGAGCGGGAGATCTTACAATGAGCAGTTCTTC.

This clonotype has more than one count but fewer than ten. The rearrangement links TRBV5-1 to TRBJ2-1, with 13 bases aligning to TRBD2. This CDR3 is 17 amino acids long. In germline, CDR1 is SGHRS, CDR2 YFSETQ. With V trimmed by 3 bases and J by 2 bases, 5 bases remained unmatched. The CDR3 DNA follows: TGCGCCAGCAGCTCAGGACTAGCGGGGGTGGCCTACAATGAGCAGTTCTTC. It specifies CASSSGLAGVAYNEQFF.

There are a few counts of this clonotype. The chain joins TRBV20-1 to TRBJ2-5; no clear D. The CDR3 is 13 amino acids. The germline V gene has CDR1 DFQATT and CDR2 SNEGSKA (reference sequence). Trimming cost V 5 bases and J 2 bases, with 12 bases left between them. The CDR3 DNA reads TGCAGTGCTTCTCGGGCCTCACAAGAGACCCAGTACTTC. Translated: CSASRASQETQYF.

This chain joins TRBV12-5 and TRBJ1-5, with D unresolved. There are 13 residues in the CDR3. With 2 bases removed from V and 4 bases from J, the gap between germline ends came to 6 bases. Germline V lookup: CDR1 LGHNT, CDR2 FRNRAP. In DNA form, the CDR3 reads TGTGCTAGTGGTTTGCGGGAGAATCAGCCCCAGCATTTT. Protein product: CASGLRENQPQHF.

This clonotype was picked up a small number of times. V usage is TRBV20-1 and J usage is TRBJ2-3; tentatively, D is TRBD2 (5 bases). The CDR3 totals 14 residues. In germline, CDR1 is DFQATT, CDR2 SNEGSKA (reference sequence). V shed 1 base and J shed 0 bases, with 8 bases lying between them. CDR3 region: CSARGGLSTDTQYF. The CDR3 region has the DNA TGCAGTGCTAGAGGAGGACTGAGCACAGATACGCAGTATTTT.

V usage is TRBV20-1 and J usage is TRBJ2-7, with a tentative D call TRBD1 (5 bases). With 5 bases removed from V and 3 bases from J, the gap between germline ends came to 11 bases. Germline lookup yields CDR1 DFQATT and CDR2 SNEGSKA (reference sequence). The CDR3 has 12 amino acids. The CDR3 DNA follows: TGCAGTGCTCTGAGACAGAACTACGAGCAGTACTTC. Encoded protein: CSALRQNYEQYF.

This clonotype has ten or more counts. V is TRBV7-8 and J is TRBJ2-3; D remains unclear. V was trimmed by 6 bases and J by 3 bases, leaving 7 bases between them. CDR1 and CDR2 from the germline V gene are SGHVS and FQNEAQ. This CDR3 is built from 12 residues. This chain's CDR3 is CASRARTDTQYF. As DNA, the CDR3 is TGTGCCAGCAGGGCCCGGACAGATACGCAGTATTTT.

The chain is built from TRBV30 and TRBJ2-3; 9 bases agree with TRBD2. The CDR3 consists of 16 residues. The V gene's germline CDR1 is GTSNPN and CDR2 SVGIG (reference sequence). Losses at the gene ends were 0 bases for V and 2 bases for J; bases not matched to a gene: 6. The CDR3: CAWSVIGLAFTDTQYF. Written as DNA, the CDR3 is TGTGCCTGGAGTGTAATTGGACTAGCGTTCACAGATACGCAGTATTTT.

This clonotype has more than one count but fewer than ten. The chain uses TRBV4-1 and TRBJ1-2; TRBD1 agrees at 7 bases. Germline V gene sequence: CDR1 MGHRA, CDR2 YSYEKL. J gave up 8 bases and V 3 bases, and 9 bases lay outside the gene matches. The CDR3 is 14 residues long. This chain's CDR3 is CASSQPLTGAGYTF. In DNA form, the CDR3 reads TGCGCCAGCAGCCAGCCCCTAACAGGGGCCGGCTACACCTTC.

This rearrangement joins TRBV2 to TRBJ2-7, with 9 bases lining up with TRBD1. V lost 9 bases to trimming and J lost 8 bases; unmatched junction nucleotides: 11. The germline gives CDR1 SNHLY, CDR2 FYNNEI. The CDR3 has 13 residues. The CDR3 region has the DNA TGTGCCAGTGCGGGACAGGGCGGATGGCAGCAGTACTTC. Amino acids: CASAGQGGWQQYF.

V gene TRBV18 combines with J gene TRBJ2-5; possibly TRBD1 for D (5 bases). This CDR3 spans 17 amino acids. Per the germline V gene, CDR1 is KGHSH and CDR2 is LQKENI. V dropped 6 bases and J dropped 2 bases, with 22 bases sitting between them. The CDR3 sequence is CASSLDQSRAEQETQYF. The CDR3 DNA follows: TGTGCCAGCTCCCTCGACCAGTCCAGGGCCGAACAAGAGACCCAGTACTTC.

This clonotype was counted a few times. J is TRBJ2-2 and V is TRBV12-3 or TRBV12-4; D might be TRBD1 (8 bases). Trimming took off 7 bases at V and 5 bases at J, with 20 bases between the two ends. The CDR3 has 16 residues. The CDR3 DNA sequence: TGTGCCAGCACCACCGGGGGGACAGGCGCGACCGGGGAGCTGTTTTTT. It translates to CASTTGGTGATGELFF.

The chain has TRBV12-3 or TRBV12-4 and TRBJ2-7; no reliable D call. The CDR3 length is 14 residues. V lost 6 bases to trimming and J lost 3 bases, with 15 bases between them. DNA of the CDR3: TGTGCCAGCAGGTCGACATGGAGAGACTACGAGCAGTACTTC. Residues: CASRSTWRDYEQYF.

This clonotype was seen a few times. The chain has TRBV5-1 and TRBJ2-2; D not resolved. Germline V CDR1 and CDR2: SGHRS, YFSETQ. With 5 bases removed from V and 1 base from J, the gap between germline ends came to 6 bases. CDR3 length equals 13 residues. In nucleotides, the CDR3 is TGCGCCAGCAGGGCAAGGAACACCGGGGAGCTGTTTTTT. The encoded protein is CASRARNTGELFF.

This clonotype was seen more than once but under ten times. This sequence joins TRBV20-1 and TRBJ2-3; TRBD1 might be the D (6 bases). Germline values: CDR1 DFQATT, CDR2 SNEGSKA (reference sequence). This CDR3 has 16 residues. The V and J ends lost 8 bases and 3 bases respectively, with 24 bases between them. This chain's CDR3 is CSFAVGTGKDTDTQYF. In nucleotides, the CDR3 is TGCAGTTTCGCCGTAGGTACAGGGAAAGATACAGATACGCAGTATTTT.

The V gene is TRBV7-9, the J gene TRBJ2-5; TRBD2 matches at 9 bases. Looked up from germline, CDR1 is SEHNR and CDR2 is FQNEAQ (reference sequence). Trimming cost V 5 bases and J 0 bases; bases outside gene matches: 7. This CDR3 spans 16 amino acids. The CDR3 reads CASSPQTSGYQETQYF. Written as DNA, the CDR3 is TGTGCCAGCAGCCCACAAACTAGCGGGTACCAAGAGACCCAGTACTTC.

CDR3 sequence (DNA): TGTGCCAGCAGCGTAGACCCGGCCGAGGAGACCCAGTACTTC. Protein: CASSVDPAEETQYF. The V and J genes are TRBV9 and TRBJ2-5; D is uncertain. The CDR3 runs to 14 residues. Germline CDR1 reads SGDLS; CDR2 reads YYNGEE. V was pared by 0 bases and J by 5 bases, with 11 bases between.

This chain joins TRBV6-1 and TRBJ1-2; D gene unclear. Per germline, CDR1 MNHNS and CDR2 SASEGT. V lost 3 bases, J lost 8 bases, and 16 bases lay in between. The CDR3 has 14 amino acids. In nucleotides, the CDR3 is TGTGCCAGCAGTGATATCTGGGCAGCATGGGGCTACACCTTC. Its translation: CASSDIWAAWGYTF.